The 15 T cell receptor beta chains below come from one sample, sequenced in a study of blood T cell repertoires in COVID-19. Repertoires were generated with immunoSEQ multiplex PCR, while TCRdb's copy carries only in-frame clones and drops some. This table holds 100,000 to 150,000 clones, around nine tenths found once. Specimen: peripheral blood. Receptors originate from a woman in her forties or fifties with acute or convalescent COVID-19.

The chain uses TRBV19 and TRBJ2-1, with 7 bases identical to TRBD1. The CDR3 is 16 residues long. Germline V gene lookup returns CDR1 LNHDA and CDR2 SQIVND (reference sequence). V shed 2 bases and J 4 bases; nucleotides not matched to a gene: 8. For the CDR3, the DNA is TGTGCCAGTAGTATAACCCCAGGACAGGAGTACAATGAGCAGTTCTTC. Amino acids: CASSITPGQEYNEQFF.

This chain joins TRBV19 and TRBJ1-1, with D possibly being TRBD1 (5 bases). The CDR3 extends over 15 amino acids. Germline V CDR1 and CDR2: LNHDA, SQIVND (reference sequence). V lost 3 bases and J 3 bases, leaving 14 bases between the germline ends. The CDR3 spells CASSMVGLDYTEAFF. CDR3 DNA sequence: TGTGCCAGTAGTATGGTGGGGCTTGACTACACTGAAGCTTTCTTT.

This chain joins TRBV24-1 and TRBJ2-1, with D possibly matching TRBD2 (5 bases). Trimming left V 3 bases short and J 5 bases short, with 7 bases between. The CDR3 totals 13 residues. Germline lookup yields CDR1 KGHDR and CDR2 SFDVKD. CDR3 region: CATSDGGDNEQFF. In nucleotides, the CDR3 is TGTGCCACCAGTGATGGAGGTGACAATGAGCAGTTCTTC.

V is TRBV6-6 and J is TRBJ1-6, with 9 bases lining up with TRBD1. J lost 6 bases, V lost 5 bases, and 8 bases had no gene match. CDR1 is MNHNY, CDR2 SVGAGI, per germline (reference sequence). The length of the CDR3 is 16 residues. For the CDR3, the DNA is TGTGCCAGCAGTCGAACCGAGGACAGGGGTAATTCACCCCTCCACTTT. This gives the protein CASSRTEDRGNSPLHF.

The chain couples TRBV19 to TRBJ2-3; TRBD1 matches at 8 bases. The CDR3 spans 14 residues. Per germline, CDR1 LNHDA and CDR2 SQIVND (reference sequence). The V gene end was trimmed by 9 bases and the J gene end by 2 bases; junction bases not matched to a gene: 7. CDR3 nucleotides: TGTGCCAGCTCCGGACAGGGAAACACAGATACGCAGTATTTT. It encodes CASSGQGNTDTQYF.

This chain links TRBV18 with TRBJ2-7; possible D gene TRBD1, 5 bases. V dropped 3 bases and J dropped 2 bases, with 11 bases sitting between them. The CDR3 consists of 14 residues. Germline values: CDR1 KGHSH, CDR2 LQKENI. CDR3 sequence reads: CASSPKSGPYEQYF. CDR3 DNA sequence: TGTGCCAGCTCACCGAAGTCAGGGCCCTACGAGCAGTACTTC.

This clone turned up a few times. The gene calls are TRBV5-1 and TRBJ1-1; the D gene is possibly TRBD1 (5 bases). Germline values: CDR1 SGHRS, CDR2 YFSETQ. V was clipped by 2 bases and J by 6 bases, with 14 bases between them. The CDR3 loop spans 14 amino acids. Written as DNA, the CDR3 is TGCGCCAGCAGCTTTTCGGGGGATTGGGCTGAAGCTTTCTTT. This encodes CASSFSGDWAEAFF. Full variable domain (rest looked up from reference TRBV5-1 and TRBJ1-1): KAGVTQTPRYLIKTRGQQVTLSCSPISGHRSVSWYQQTPGQGLQFLFEYFSETQRNKGNFPGRFSGRQFSNSRSEMNVSTLELGDSALYLCASSFSGDWAEAFFGQGTRLTVV.

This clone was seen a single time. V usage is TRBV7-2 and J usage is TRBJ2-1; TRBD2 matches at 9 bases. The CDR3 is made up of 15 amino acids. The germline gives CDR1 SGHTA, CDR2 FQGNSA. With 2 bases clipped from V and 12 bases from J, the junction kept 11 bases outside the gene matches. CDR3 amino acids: CASSLPLAGTIGQFF. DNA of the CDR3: TGTGCCAGCAGCTTACCTCTAGCGGGAACAATAGGGCAGTTCTTC.

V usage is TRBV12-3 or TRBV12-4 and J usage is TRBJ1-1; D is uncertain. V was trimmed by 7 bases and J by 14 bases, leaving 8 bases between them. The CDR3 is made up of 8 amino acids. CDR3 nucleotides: TGTGCCAGCAACCTAGAGTTCTTT. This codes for CASNLEFF.

Here the CDR3 reads CASSEPGGVREQYF. The CDR3 bases are TGTGCCAGCAGTGAACCGGGAGGCGTAAGGGAGCAGTACTTC. The chain joins TRBV2 to TRBJ2-7, with 7 positions matching TRBD2. The CDR3 extends over 14 amino acids. The V gene end was trimmed by 2 bases and the J gene end by 7 bases; junction bases not matched to a gene: 8. The germline gives CDR1 SNHLY, CDR2 FYNNEI.

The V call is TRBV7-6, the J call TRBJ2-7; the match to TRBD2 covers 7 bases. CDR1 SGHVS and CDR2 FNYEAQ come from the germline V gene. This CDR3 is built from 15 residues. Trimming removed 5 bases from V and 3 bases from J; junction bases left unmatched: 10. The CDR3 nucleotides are TGTGCCAGCAGCGAAAGACTAGCATGGGGCTACGAGCAGTACTTC. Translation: CASSERLAWGYEQYF.

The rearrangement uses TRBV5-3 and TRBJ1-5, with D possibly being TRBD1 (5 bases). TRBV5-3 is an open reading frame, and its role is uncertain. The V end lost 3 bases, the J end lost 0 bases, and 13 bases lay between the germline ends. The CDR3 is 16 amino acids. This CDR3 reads CARSSTDRDSNQPQHF. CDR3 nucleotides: TGTGCCAGAAGCTCCACCGACAGAGATAGCAATCAGCCCCAGCATTTT.

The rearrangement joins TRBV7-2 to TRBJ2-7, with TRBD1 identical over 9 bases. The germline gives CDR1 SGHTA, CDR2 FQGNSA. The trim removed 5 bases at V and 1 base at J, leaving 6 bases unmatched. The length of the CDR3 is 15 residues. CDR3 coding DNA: TGTGCCAGCAGCCCCTCGGACAGGGGATCCTACGAGCAGTACTTC. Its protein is CASSPSDRGSYEQYF.

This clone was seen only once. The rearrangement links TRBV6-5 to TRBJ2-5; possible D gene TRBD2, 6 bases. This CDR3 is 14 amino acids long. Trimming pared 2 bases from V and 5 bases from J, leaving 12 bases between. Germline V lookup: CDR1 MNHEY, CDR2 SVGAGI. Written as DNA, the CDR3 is TGTGCCAGCAGTTACCTTAAAGGAGGGGAGACCCAGTACTTC. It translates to CASSYLKGGETQYF.

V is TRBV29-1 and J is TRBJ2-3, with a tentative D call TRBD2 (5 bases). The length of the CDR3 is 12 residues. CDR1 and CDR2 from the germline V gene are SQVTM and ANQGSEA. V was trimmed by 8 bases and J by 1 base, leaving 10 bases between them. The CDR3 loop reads CSILEGTDTQYF. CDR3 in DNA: TGCAGCATTCTGGAGGGCACAGATACGCAGTATTTT.